Following are 22 T cell receptor beta chains from one sample sequenced in a study of shared clonotypes between healthy human individuals. The method was immunoSEQ multiplex PCR; TCRdb's version includes in-frame clones alone and lacks a portion of them. The table includes 2.3 million or so clones, just over 90% detected once. Sequencing was carried out using naive CD4+ T cells from PBMCs. Noted subset: CD45RA+ positively selected. Receptors originate from a man aged 18 to 29 in good health. Some clones in this sample may be carry-over from other donors' samples.

CDR3 residues: CASSLGLEANYGYTF. DNA of the CDR3: TGTGCCAGTAGTCTCGGACTTGAGGCCAACTATGGCTACACCTTC. The genes are TRBV19 and TRBJ1-2; D unresolved. The CDR3 covers 15 residues. In germline, CDR1 is LNHDA, CDR2 SQIVND (reference sequence). Trimming pared 5 bases from V and 2 bases from J, leaving 15 bases between. Filled out from reference TRBV19 and TRBJ1-2, the complete variable domain reads DGGITQSPKYLFRKEGQNVTLSCEQNLNHDAMYWYRQDPGQGLRLIYYSQIVNDFQKGDIAEGYSVSREKKESFPLTVTSAQKNPTAFYLCASSLGLEANYGYTFGSGTRLTVV.

For this clone: The same CDR3 is also encoded by other DNA sequences in this sample. V gene TRBV5-1 combines with J gene TRBJ2-2, with 7 nucleotides matching TRBD1. Trimming removed 2 bases from V and 5 bases from J; junction bases left unmatched: 3. This CDR3 comprises 14 residues. CDR1 and CDR2 (germline): SGHRS, YFSETQ. The CDR3 sequence is CASSFVQGTGELFF. The DNA of the CDR3 is TGCGCCAGCAGCTTTGTACAGGGGACCGGGGAGCTGTTTTTT.

This chain links TRBV2 with TRBJ2-7, with 8 bases aligning to TRBD2. Germline V CDR1 and CDR2: SNHLY, FYNNEI. With 6 bases clipped from V and 1 base from J, the junction kept 11 bases outside the gene matches. This CDR3 region has 16 residues. DNA of the CDR3: TGTGCCAGCAGCTCAGCGGGAGCGGGCGGATCCTACGAGCAGTACTTC. This codes for CASSSAGAGGSYEQYF.

The rearrangement joins TRBV30 to TRBJ2-5; 11 bases fit TRBD2. Per the germline V gene, CDR1 is GTSNPN and CDR2 is SVGIG (reference sequence). CDR3 length equals 14 residues. Trimming removed 2 bases from V and 4 bases from J; junction bases left unmatched: 3. For the CDR3, the DNA is TGTGCCTGGAGTAGAGGACTAGCGGGAGAGACCCAGTACTTC. The encoded protein is CAWSRGLAGETQYF. Supplemented by reference TRBV30 and TRBJ2-5, the full variable domain reads SQTIHQWPATLVQPVGSPLSLECTVEGTSNPNLYWYRQAAGRGLQLLFYSVGIGQISSEVPQNLSASRPQDRQFILSSKKLLLSDSGFYLCAWSRGLAGETQYFGPGTRLLVL.

The J gene is TRBJ2-1, the V gene TRBV19, with D tentatively TRBD1 or TRBD2 (5 bases each). Per the germline V gene, CDR1 is LNHDA and CDR2 is SQIVND (reference sequence). CDR3 length: 16 residues. Trimming took off 3 bases at V and 4 bases at J, with 16 bases between the two ends. CDR3 in amino acids: CASSMAGRDRYNEQFF. The CDR3 nucleotides read TGTGCCAGTAGTATGGCGGGTAGGGACCGATACAATGAGCAGTTCTTC.

The chain joins TRBV5-1 to TRBJ2-3, with 8 bases matching TRBD1. The germline V gene encodes CDR1 SGHRS and CDR2 YFSETQ. V lost 2 bases and J lost 0; bases outside the gene matches: 5. The CDR3 runs 16 residues. Here the CDR3 reads CASSFQGAQSTDTQYF. The CDR3 DNA sequence: TGCGCCAGCAGCTTTCAGGGGGCTCAAAGCACAGATACGCAGTATTTT.

This clone was counted a single time. CDR3 protein: CASSRGPEDEQFF. In nucleotides, the CDR3 is TGTGCCAGCAGTAGGGGCCCGGAGGATGAGCAGTTCTTC. V is TRBV6-4 and J is TRBJ2-1; D is perhaps TRBD1 or TRBD2 (5 bases each). Germline V gene lookup returns CDR1 MRHNA and CDR2 SNTAGT. Trimming pared 5 bases from V and 8 bases from J, leaving 13 bases between. This CDR3 region has 13 residues.

In its sample, this clone was seen once. This chain joins TRBV4-1 and TRBJ1-2; the D is unclear. This CDR3 is built from 18 residues. From germline, CDR1 is MGHRA and CDR2 YSYEKL. V shed 1 base and J shed 0 bases, with 18 bases lying between them. The CDR3 reads CASSQGSPFKGTNYGYTF. The CDR3 DNA sequence: TGCGCCAGCAGCCAAGGTAGCCCTTTCAAGGGAACTAACTATGGCTACACCTTC.

V usage is TRBV28 and J usage is TRBJ1-1; D may be TRBD1 (5 bases). The CDR3 length is 15 residues. Trimming removed 6 bases at V and 2 bases at J, with 16 bases between. Looked up from germline, CDR1 is MDHEN and CDR2 is SYDVKM. The CDR3 DNA sequence: TGTGCCAGCAGCTCCCAGTCCGGGGGTAACACTGAAGCTTTCTTT. Protein product: CASSSQSGGNTEAFF.

This clone showed up just once. The genes are TRBV4-1 and TRBJ1-5, with 9 positions matching TRBD1. Trimming at V came to 0 bases and at J to 1 base, leaving 7 bases not matched to a gene. This CDR3 contains 18 residues. The V gene's germline CDR1 is MGHRA and CDR2 YSYEKL. Written as DNA, the CDR3 is TGCGCCAGCAGCCAAGATTATCGAGGACAGGGGAGCAATCAGCCCCAGCATTTT. Translating it yields CASSQDYRGQGSNQPQHF.

The chain joins TRBV13 to TRBJ1-2; unclear D gene. V lost 4 bases and J 3 bases, leaving 12 bases between the germline ends. The CDR3 consists of 14 residues. Germline CDR1 reads PRHDT; CDR2 reads FYEKMQ (reference sequence). The CDR3 region is CASSSVSRDYGYTF. The CDR3 DNA sequence: TGTGCCAGCAGCTCAGTCTCGCGGGACTATGGCTACACCTTC.

The chain has TRBV5-1 and TRBJ2-5; D not resolved. The germline V and J ends were trimmed by 4 bases and 5 bases, with 15 bases remaining between them. The CDR3 is 14 residues long. From germline, CDR1 is SGHRS and CDR2 YFSETQ. The DNA of the CDR3 is TGCGCCAGCAGCCCGGCCCGCCCGAGGGAGACCCAGTACTTC. Residues: CASSPARPRETQYF.

The J gene is TRBJ2-1, the V gene TRBV11-3, with unresolved D. Germline CDR1 is SGHNT and CDR2 is YENEEA. Trimming took off 0 bases at V and 8 bases at J, with 8 bases between the two ends. CDR3 length equals 13 residues. The CDR3 loop reads CASSLERWDEQFF. In DNA, the CDR3 is TGTGCCAGCAGCTTAGAGAGGTGGGATGAGCAGTTCTTC.

The chain carries TRBV7-3 and TRBJ1-1; a possible D gene is TRBD1 (6 bases). Germline CDR1 SGHTA, CDR2 FQGTGA. V was trimmed by 10 bases and J by 5 bases, leaving 14 bases between them. The CDR3 runs to 12 residues. CDR3 loop: CATLEGETEAFF. DNA of the CDR3: TGTGCCACACTCGAGGGGGAGACTGAAGCTTTCTTT.

This chain connects TRBV6-5 to TRBJ2-5; D call uncertain. The CDR3 is 15 amino acids. Trimming pared 6 bases from V and 5 bases from J, leaving 19 bases between. Germline CDR1 MNHEY, CDR2 SVGAGI. Here the CDR3 reads CASRVGPTGTETQYF. Written as DNA, the CDR3 is TGTGCCAGCAGGGTCGGCCCGACGGGTACGGAGACCCAGTACTTC.

The V gene is TRBV28, the J gene TRBJ2-6, with D perhaps assigned TRBD1 or TRBD2 (5 bases each). CDR1 is MDHEN and CDR2 is SYDVKM in the germline V gene. Trimming stripped 6 bases from V and 0 bases from J, with 18 bases between. The CDR3 length is 18 residues. CDR3 in DNA: TGTGCCAGCAGCCCCCTAGTCGGGACCTACTCTGGGGCCAACGTCCTGACTTTC. This gives the protein CASSPLVGTYSGANVLTF.

The V call is TRBV2, the J call TRBJ1-2; unclear D gene. CDR1 and CDR2 (germline): SNHLY, FYNNEI. The CDR3 is 12 amino acids. The V and J ends lost 6 bases and 4 bases respectively, with 9 bases between them. Here the CDR3 reads CASSVLLYGYTF. The CDR3 bases are TGTGCCAGCAGCGTCTTGCTCTATGGCTACACCTTC.

V is TRBV27 and J is TRBJ1-4; D is perhaps TRBD1 (6 bases). CDR1 is MNHEY, CDR2 SMNVEV, per germline (reference sequence). CDR3 size: 14 residues. Trimming shortened V by 4 bases and J by 4 bases, and 10 bases separated the two germline ends. CDR3 protein: CASSYRVLNEKLFF. The CDR3 DNA is TGTGCCAGCAGTTACAGGGTTCTTAATGAAAAACTGTTTTTT.

The chain links TRBV7-2 to TRBJ2-1; 8 nucleotides line up with TRBD2. Losses at the gene ends were 5 bases for V and 16 bases for J; bases not matched to a gene: 10. This CDR3 has 12 residues. Germline CDR1 is SGHTA and CDR2 is FQGNSA. In nucleotides, the CDR3 is TGTGCCAGCAGCCCCACTAGCGGCGGTGGCTTCTTC. Translating it yields CASSPTSGGGFF.

This chain uses TRBV6-6 with TRBJ1-2, with 10 bases lining up with TRBD1. Germline-derived CDR1 and CDR2 are MNHNY and SVGAGI (reference sequence). The CDR3 contains 14 residues. V lost 4 bases, J lost 5 bases, and 4 bases stayed unmatched. The CDR3 nucleotides are TGTGCCAGCAGTTGGGACAGGGGAGGTTATGGCTACACCTTC. Translation gives CASSWDRGGYGYTF.

V is TRBV6-5 and J is TRBJ1-6; 8 nucleotides line up with TRBD1. This CDR3 contains 14 residues. J lost 10 bases, V lost 2 bases, and 4 bases had no gene match. Germline-derived CDR1 and CDR2 are MNHEY and SVGAGI. The CDR3 loop reads CASSYNRGSSPLHF. The CDR3 nucleotides are TGTGCCAGCAGTTACAACAGGGGGTCCTCACCCCTCCACTTT.

The chain is built from TRBV10-3 and TRBJ2-1, with 10 bases that match TRBD2. CDR1 and CDR2 (germline): ENHRY, SYGVKD. CDR3 length: 17 residues. V was clipped by 0 bases and J by 7 bases; unmatched bases: 9. DNA of the CDR3: TGTGCCATCAGTGAGTCGGGGCTAGCGGGAGATAAAAATGAGCAGTTCTTC. It encodes CAISESGLAGDKNEQFF.